The 6 T cell receptor beta chains below all came from one sample that was sequenced in a study of post-analysis software for immune sequencing data. Antigens of these TCRs are unknown. General study results and limits: Included in a set of roughly five TRBV segments more frequent in patients than controls were TRBV5-6, TRBV5-1 and TRBV20-1.

Prepared TCR beta cDNA libraries contained unique molecular identifiers. TCRdb recomputed calls from the PCR reads with MiXCR, one row per CDR3 protein. The sample yields 650,000 to 900,000 distinct CDR3 sequences, about 43% seen once. Sequenced sample: blood. Receptor source: a girl aged 5-17 years with multiple sclerosis.

In this sample, this clonotype turned up many times. The chain is built from TRBV20-1 and TRBJ2-7, with unresolved D. CDR3 length: 12 residues. Germline values: CDR1 DFQATT, CDR2 SNEGSKA (reference sequence). Trimming left V 2 bases short and J 2 bases short, with 7 bases between. The chain's CDR3 is CSARSGTYEQYF. Here the CDR3 DNA reads TGCAGTGCTAGAAGTGGAACCTACGAGCAGTACTTC.

Here the CDR3 reads CASRPIDRGTEPQHF. DNA of the CDR3: TGTGCCAGCAGACCCATCGACAGGGGCACGGAGCCCCAGCATTTT. The chain employs TRBV6-5 and TRBJ1-5; 8 bases match TRBD1. J lost 8 bases, V lost 6 bases, and 12 bases had no gene match. The CDR3 is 15 residues long. Germline lookup yields CDR1 MNHEY and CDR2 SVGAGI.

This clonotype was seen more than once but under ten times. DNA of the CDR3: TGTGCCAGCAGCGTAGGGCCTAGCGAGACCTACGAGCAGTACTTC. This encodes CASSVGPSETYEQYF. The rearrangement uses TRBV9 and TRBJ2-7, with TRBD2 as a possible D gene (6 bases). The ends were cut back, 0 bases at V and 2 bases at J, with 12 bases in the middle. CDR1 is SGDLS, CDR2 YYNGEE, per germline. This CDR3 region has 15 residues.

This clonotype was counted between two and nine times. The chain combines TRBV6-5 with TRBJ1-4; the D is unclear. The CDR3 loop spans 12 amino acids. Between the trimmed V and J ends, which lost 6 bases and 7 bases, there was a span of 9 bases. Germline CDR1 MNHEY, CDR2 SVGAGI. DNA of the CDR3: TGTGCCAGCAGGCACTTCGGTGAAAAACTGTTTTTT. Amino acid sequence: CASRHFGEKLFF.

In this sample, this clonotype turned up a few times. The germline gene is not matched at one end of the junction; a read error may be the cause. The V and J genes are TRBV11-2 and TRBJ2-1, with D possibly TRBD2 on 7 matching bases. Germline values: CDR1 SGHAT, CDR2 FQNNGV. The CDR3 consists of 16 residues. The DNA for the CDR3 is TGTGCTAGCAGCCGTATCGGGGGGCCCAGGAGGGATGAGCAGTTCTTC. Encoded protein: CASSRIGGPRRDEQFF.

This chain links TRBV20-1 with TRBJ2-7, with D possibly being TRBD1 or TRBD2 (10 bases each). CDR1 and CDR2 from the germline V gene are DFQATT and SNEGSKA (reference sequence). With 6 bases removed from V and 5 bases from J, the gap between germline ends came to 23 bases. This CDR3 spans 15 amino acids. This CDR3 reads CSARDRGLAGDEQYF. The CDR3 bases are TGCAGTGCGCGCGACAGGGGGCTAGCGGGAGACGAGCAGTACTTC.